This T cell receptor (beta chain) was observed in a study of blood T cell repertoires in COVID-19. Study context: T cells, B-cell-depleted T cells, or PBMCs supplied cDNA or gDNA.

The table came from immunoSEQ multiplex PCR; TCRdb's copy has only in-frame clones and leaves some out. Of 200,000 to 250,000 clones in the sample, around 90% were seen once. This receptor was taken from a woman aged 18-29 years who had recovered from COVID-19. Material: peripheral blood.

CDR3 DNA: TGTGCCAGCAGAATGACAGGGAACTATGGCTACACCTTC. Amino acids: CASRMTGNYGYTF. The chain joins TRBV12-3 or TRBV12-4 to TRBJ1-2, with 7 nucleotides matching TRBD1. The CDR3 runs to 13 residues. With V trimmed by 6 bases and J by 2 bases, 3 bases remained unmatched.